One sample yielded the 10 T cell receptor beta chains listed below, sequenced in a study of T-cell memory formation after mild COVID-19. TCRdb re-called the 5' RACE reads through MiXCR, storing one row per CDR3 protein. The sample includes 75,000 to 90,000 distinct CDR3 sequences, approximately 15% of them seen just once. The sample comprised PBMCs or a T cell subset sorted from them (not recorded which). The receptors derive from an adult woman who had mild COVID-19 (a few samples of this study predate the infection). Cell type and time point are not known.

In its sample, this clonotype was seen a few times. The V call is TRBV7-8, the J call TRBJ2-3; weak D call: TRBD2 (6 bases). Germline CDR1 SGHVS, CDR2 FQNEAQ. This CDR3 is 14 amino acids long. V lost 1 base to trimming and J lost 4 bases, with 9 bases between them. CDR3: CASSLGGAADTQYF. Here the CDR3 DNA reads TGTGCCAGCAGCTTAGGCGGGGCTGCAGATACGCAGTATTTT. Full variable domain (remainder filled in from reference TRBV7-8 and TRBJ2-3): GAGVSQSPRYKVAKRGQDVALRCDPISGHVSLFWYQQALGQGPEFLTYFQNEAQLDKSGLPSDRFFAERPEGSVSTLKIQRTQQEDSAVYLCASSLGGAADTQYFGPGTRLTVL.

The chain carries TRBV7-9 and TRBJ1-2, with D tentatively TRBD1 (6 bases). Germline CDR1 reads SEHNR; CDR2 reads FQNEAQ (reference sequence). V was shortened by 5 bases and J by 1 base, with 14 bases between the two germline ends. The CDR3 consists of 15 residues. CDR3: CASSPGQTHNYGYTF. CDR3 nucleotides: TGTGCCAGCAGCCCTGGACAGACCCATAACTATGGCTACACCTTC.

This sequence joins TRBV29-1 and TRBJ2-2; no firm D call. The CDR3 totals 12 residues. V was clipped by 1 base and J by 6 bases, with 6 bases between them. Germline assignment: CDR1 SQVTM and CDR2 ANQGSEA. This CDR3 reads CSVEAESGELFF. The DNA for the CDR3 is TGCAGCGTTGAAGCCGAGTCCGGGGAGCTGTTTTTT.

The chain joins TRBV6-5 to TRBJ2-2; 10 bases are shared with TRBD2. CDR1 and CDR2 from the germline V gene are MNHEY and SVGAGI. The CDR3 loop spans 15 amino acids. V shed 5 bases, J shed 6 bases, and the junction held 6 bases outside the gene matches. This CDR3 reads CASSHSGGLAGELFF. The CDR3 coding sequence is TGTGCCAGCAGTCATAGCGGGGGGCTCGCCGGGGAGCTGTTTTTT.

The chain carries TRBV12-3 or TRBV12-4 and TRBJ2-1, with 11 bases that match TRBD2. CDR3 length equals 14 residues. Losses at the gene ends were 6 bases for V and 5 bases for J; bases not matched to a gene: 3. The CDR3: CASRDSGRDNEQFF. Written as DNA, the CDR3 is TGTGCCAGCAGAGATAGCGGGAGGGACAATGAGCAGTTCTTC.

The V gene is TRBV7-9, the J gene TRBJ2-3; 12 bases line up with TRBD2. The CDR3 covers 17 residues. J gave up 7 bases and V 5 bases, and 13 bases lay outside the gene matches. Germline values: CDR1 SEHNR, CDR2 FQNEAQ (reference sequence). Here the CDR3 reads CASSPTSGGHPGYTQYF. DNA for the CDR3: TGTGCCAGCAGCCCGACTAGCGGGGGACACCCCGGGTATACGCAGTATTTT.

This clonotype was picked up a small number of times. This chain joins TRBV27 and TRBJ2-7; tentatively, D is TRBD2 (6 bases). The V end was cut by 5 bases, the J end by 5 bases, with 13 bases between. This CDR3 contains 13 residues. Germline V gene data show CDR1 as MNHEY and CDR2 as SMNVEV (reference sequence). CDR3 region: CASSMTRLNEQYF. The CDR3 DNA reads TGTGCCAGCAGTATGACTAGGTTGAACGAGCAGTACTTC.

The chain recombines TRBV6-4 with TRBJ2-2; TRBD1 aligns across 7 bases. This CDR3 contains 15 residues. V lost 6 bases, J lost 6 bases, and 10 bases stayed unmatched. Germline CDR1 MRHNA, CDR2 SNTAGT. CDR3 DNA sequence: TGTGCCAGCAGCATCGGACAGGATAGGGCCGGGGAGCTGTTTTTT. This sequence encodes CASSIGQDRAGELFF.

In its sample, this clonotype was seen many times. The rearrangement uses TRBV4-3 and TRBJ2-3; D is perhaps TRBD2 (6 bases). Trimming stripped 1 base from V and 0 bases from J, with 14 bases between. The CDR3 has 17 residues. Germline lookup yields CDR1 LGHNA and CDR2 YSLEER. The CDR3 sequence is CASSQVLRDDSTDTQYF. CDR3 DNA: TGCGCCAGCAGCCAAGTTTTGCGGGACGATAGCACAGATACGCAGTATTTT.

This clonotype was detected a few times. This chain's CDR3 is CASSPGTGIYEQYF. The CDR3 DNA sequence: TGCGCCAGCAGTCCCGGGACAGGGATCTACGAGCAGTACTTC. The genes are TRBV5-1 and TRBJ2-7; 9 bases align to TRBD1. Germline CDR1 and CDR2: SGHRS and YFSETQ. This CDR3 has 14 amino acids. J was trimmed by 3 bases and V by 5 bases; bases with no gene match: 6.